The rows below give T cell receptor beta chains drawn from one sample of a study of early T cells in non-severe SARS-CoV-2 infection. TCRdb analysed the 5' RACE reads with MiXCR anew, one entry per CDR3 protein. Of over 45,000 distinct CDR3 sequences listed, about 7.7% are singletons. The sequencing here drew on whole blood, taken at baseline. The origin of the receptors is an adult who was a healthcare worker with PCR-confirmed SARS-CoV-2 infection or an uninfected control (not recorded which). The CDR3 runs from the conserved cysteine through the conserved F or W. D genes are given only for firm matches. Only some rows state a clone size, as once, few, many or a class for expanded clones.

CDR3 length	V gene	J gene	clone size	D gene	CDR3 protein	CDR3 DNA
14	TRBV4-1	TRBJ2-7	-	-	CASSQSGGGYEQYF	TGCGCCAGCAGCCAGTCAGGGGGGGGCTACGAGCAGTACTTC
15	TRBV6-2/TRBV6-3	TRBJ1-1	many	-	CASRKELTGNTEAFF	TGTGCCAGCAGGAAAGAGCTCACAGGGAACACTGAAGCTTTCTTT
15	TRBV4-2	TRBJ2-2	many	-	CASSQDYRNTGELFF	TGTGCCAGCAGCCAAGATTACAGAAACACCGGGGAGCTGTTTTTT
17	TRBV6-5	TRBJ2-6	-	TRBD1	CASRLQETGNGANVLTF	TGTGCCAGCAGACTCCAAGAGACAGGGAACGGGGCCAACGTCCTGACTTTC
15	TRBV6-2/TRBV6-3	TRBJ2-1	many	-	CASRRGGSSYNEQFF	TGTGCCAGCAGACGAGGGGGGAGCTCCTACAATGAGCAGTTCTTC
15	TRBV10-3	TRBJ2-3	many	TRBD1	CAIRDRVKFTDTQYF	TGTGCCATAAGAGACAGGGTGAAGTTCACAGATACGCAGTATTTT
14	TRBV19	TRBJ1-2	few	TRBD1	CASSIGTGFYGYTF	TGTGCCAGTAGTATCGGGACAGGGTTCTATGGCTACACCTTC
14	TRBV11-2	TRBJ2-5	few	-	CASSSRLRQETQYF	TGTGCCAGCAGCTCGCGACTGAGACAAGAGACCCAGTACTTC
16	TRBV7-2	TRBJ2-2	-	-	CASSGGNNLVTGELFF	TGTGCCAGCAGCGGGGGGAACAATTTAGTGACCGGGGAGCTGTTTTTT
16	TRBV7-9	TRBJ2-3	few	TRBD2	CASSPGLAGSADTQYF	TGTGCCAGCAGCCCGGGACTAGCGGGCTCCGCAGATACGCAGTATTTT
15	TRBV7-6	TRBJ2-7	-	TRBD2	CASSLKLAPNYEQYF	TGTGCCAGCAGCCTAAAACTAGCGCCCAATTACGAGCAGTACTTC
16	TRBV9	TRBJ2-4	few	-	CASSVGGEGSGNIQYF	TGTGCCAGCAGCGTAGGGGGTGAAGGGTCGGGAAACATTCAGTACTTC
13	TRBV12-3/TRBV12-4	TRBJ2-3	-	-	CASSPPRAGTQYF	TGTGCCAGCAGTCCCCCGCGGGCAGGCACGCAGTATTTT
12	TRBV2	TRBJ2-7	many	-	CATKPGSYEQYF	TGTGCCACCAAACCAGGGTCCTACGAGCAGTACTTC
15	TRBV7-2	TRBJ2-1	-	-	CASTLGTSTYNEQFF	TGTGCCAGCACCTTGGGGACTTCCACCTACAATGAGCAGTTCTTC
16	TRBV20-1	TRBJ2-7	many	TRBD2	CSASLAGGTSRYEQYF	TGCAGTGCTTCGCTAGCGGGAGGAACTAGTCGGTACGAGCAGTACTTC
14	TRBV2	TRBJ2-1	many	-	CASSAKDGINEQFF	TGTGCCAGCAGTGCGAAAGACGGTATCAATGAGCAGTTCTTC
15	TRBV5-1	TRBJ1-4	-	TRBD1	CASSPETGLNEKLFF	TGCGCCAGCAGCCCGGAGACAGGGTTGAATGAAAAACTGTTTTTT
16	TRBV6-1	TRBJ1-2	few	TRBD1	CASVPSRDRGIYGHTF	TGTGCCAGCGTCCCTTCCCGGGACAGGGGGATCTATGGCCACACCTTC
13	TRBV11-2	TRBJ1-2	many	-	CASSLGRLYGYTF	TGTGCCAGCAGCTTAGGCAGGTTGTATGGCTACACCTTC
13	TRBV4-3	TRBJ2-7	many	TRBD1	CASSPGQAYEQYF	TGCGCCAGCAGCCCCGGACAGGCCTACGAGCAGTACTTC
15	TRBV29-1	TRBJ2-7	many	TRBD2	CSVIGTSGSSYEQYF	TGCAGCGTTATCGGGACTAGCGGGAGTTCCTACGAGCAGTACTTC
14	TRBV28	TRBJ2-1	many	-	CASSFGSSYNEQFF	TGTGCCAGCAGTTTCGGGAGCTCCTACAATGAGCAGTTCTTC
11	TRBV5-1	TRBJ2-7	-	-	CASSLEGEQYF	TGCGCCAGCAGCTTGGAGGGAGAGCAGTACTTC
13	TRBV29-1	TRBJ2-5	-	-	CSVRSLGGETQYF	TGCAGCGTTCGGTCCTTGGGCGGGGAGACCCAGTACTTC
16	TRBV11-2	TRBJ2-1	few	TRBD2	CASSPLGGGNYNEQFF	TGTGCCAGCAGCCCTTTGGGGGGGGGGAATTACAATGAGCAGTTCTTC
12	TRBV12-3/TRBV12-4	TRBJ2-1	-	-	CASTRVVDEQFF	TGTGCCAGTACCCGGGTGGTCGATGAGCAGTTCTTC
15	TRBV6-2/TRBV6-3	TRBJ2-7	few	TRBD2	CASSPSGSPFYEQYF	TGTGCCAGCAGCCCTAGCGGGAGCCCCTTCTACGAGCAGTACTTC
14	TRBV12-3/TRBV12-4	TRBJ1-4	many	-	CASSPMGGREKLFF	TGTGCCAGCAGCCCGATGGGGGGCCGGGAAAAACTGTTTTTT
15	TRBV12-3/TRBV12-4	TRBJ2-1	many	-	CASTVSGDRYNEQFF	TGTGCCAGCACCGTTAGCGGAGACCGCTACAATGAGCAGTTCTTC
11	TRBV6-5	TRBJ2-1	-	-	CASRGSVGQFF	TGTGCCAGCAGGGGGTCGGTAGGTCAGTTCTTC
15	TRBV11-2	TRBJ2-3	-	-	CASSLVFQGIDTQYF	TGTGCCAGCAGCTTAGTATTCCAGGGTATAGATACGCAGTATTTT
14	TRBV20-1	TRBJ2-1	-	-	CSARDGGENNEQFF	TGCAGTGCTAGAGACGGAGGGGAAAACAATGAGCAGTTCTTC
16	TRBV6-2/TRBV6-3	TRBJ2-1	many	-	CASSYRATKVGNEQFF	TGTGCCAGCAGTTACAGAGCCACTAAAGTTGGCAATGAGCAGTTCTTC
12	TRBV7-3	TRBJ2-3	-	-	CASKRPTDTQYF	TGTGCCAGCAAGCGGCCCACAGATACGCAGTATTTT
15	TRBV18	TRBJ2-1	few	-	CASSPGTPNGNEQFF	TGTGCCAGCTCACCGGGAACCCCTAACGGCAATGAGCAGTTCTTC
16	TRBV11-3	TRBJ2-1	-	TRBD2	CASSLFALAGGNEQFF	TGTGCCAGCAGCTTATTCGCTCTAGCGGGAGGAAATGAGCAGTTCTTC
16	TRBV11-2	TRBJ2-1	-	TRBD2	CASSSLWTSGYNEQFF	TGTGCCAGCAGCTCCTTATGGACTAGCGGATACAATGAGCAGTTCTTC
15	TRBV5-1	TRBJ2-3	few	-	CASSLVGALEDTQYF	TGCGCCAGCAGCTTGGTGGGGGCGTTAGAAGATACGCAGTATTTT
17	TRBV29-1	TRBJ2-5	-	TRBD1	CSVEERWGGTGKETQYF	TGCAGCGTTGAAGAGCGGTGGGGCGGGACAGGAAAAGAGACCCAGTACTTC
12	TRBV5-4	TRBJ2-5	many	-	CASSSGQETQYF	TGTGCCAGCAGCTCAGGACAAGAGACCCAGTACTTC
11	TRBV30	TRBJ1-4	-	-	CARSVGEKLFF	TGTGCTCGGTCGGTGGGGGAAAAACTGTTTTTT
14	TRBV28	TRBJ1-4	many	-	CASSLDQTPNSMFF	TGTGCCAGCAGTTTAGATCAGACGCCAAACTCAATGTTTTTT
13	TRBV7-6	TRBJ2-1	-	-	CASSPGLLNEQFF	TGTGCCAGCAGTCCCGGCCTACTCAATGAGCAGTTCTTC
14	TRBV20-1	TRBJ2-7	few	TRBD2	CSASRAGVFYEQYF	TGCAGTGCTAGTCGAGCGGGAGTTTTCTACGAGCAGTACTTC
14	TRBV28	TRBJ2-1	few	-	CASSHRANINEQFF	TGTGCCAGCAGTCACAGGGCAAATATCAATGAGCAGTTCTTC
14	TRBV7-9	TRBJ2-3	-	TRBD1	CASAGDRGTDTQYF	TGTGCCAGCGCCGGGGACAGGGGCACAGATACGCAGTATTTT
16	TRBV28	TRBJ2-1	-	-	CASSFYSAGSYNEQFF	TGTGCCAGCAGTTTTTATTCGGCCGGGAGCTACAATGAGCAGTTCTTC
13	TRBV5-4	TRBJ1-1	few	-	CASSLTLETEAFF	TGTGCCAGCAGCCTAACCCTGGAGACTGAAGCTTTCTTT
14	TRBV20-1	TRBJ1-6	few	TRBD1	CSARPGQNNSPLHF	TGCAGTGCTAGGCCGGGACAGAATAATTCACCCCTCCACTTT